Below are 21 T cell receptor beta chains sequenced from a single sample in a study of T cell responses to AZD1222 COVID-19 vaccine. Only in-frame clones appear in the TCRdb table, and some are missing; sequencing was by immunoSEQ multiplex PCR. The sample holds some 180,000 clones, more than 80% seen once. This material consisted of peripheral blood, taken 28 days after the second dose of the MenACWY control vaccine. These receptors all stem from an adult who received the MenACWY meningococcal vaccine as a control.

The chain has TRBV4-1 and TRBJ2-5, with TRBD2 matching over 12 bases. The CDR3 spans 16 residues. Unmatched junction bases numbered 4, after V lost 2 bases and J lost 3 bases. The germline V gene encodes CDR1 MGHRA and CDR2 YSYEKL. CDR3 in amino acids: CASSQLGLAGKETQYF. CDR3 sequence (DNA): TGCGCCAGCAGCCAATTAGGACTAGCGGGAAAAGAGACCCAGTACTTC.

This clone showed up just once. This chain uses TRBV5-8 with TRBJ2-1, with D perhaps matching TRBD2 (6 bases). V lost 4 bases and J lost 4, with 12 bases in between. CDR3 size: 14 residues. Germline values: CDR1 SGHTS, CDR2 YDEGEE. The CDR3 here is CASSRLVVYNEQFF. The CDR3 region has the DNA TGTGCCAGCAGCCGACTAGTGGTATACAATGAGCAGTTCTTC.

The CDR3 spells CASSRRGGVGGGVETQYF. The CDR3 DNA reads TGTGCCAGCAGCCGAAGAGGAGGGGTCGGAGGCGGTGTGGAGACCCAGTACTTC. This chain joins TRBV3-1 (or the pseudogene TRBV3-2) and TRBJ2-5; possibly TRBD2 for D (6 bases). The CDR3 extends over 18 amino acids. Germline V gene sequence: CDR1 LGHDT, CDR2 YNNKEL (reference sequence). The V end was cut by 4 bases, the J end by 5 bases, with 26 bases between.

This chain joins TRBV28 and TRBJ2-7; weak D call: TRBD1 (5 bases). Looked up from germline, CDR1 is MDHEN and CDR2 is SYDVKM. CDR3 size: 15 residues. V was clipped by 1 base and J by 1 base, with 11 bases between them. Here the CDR3 reads CASSLSAGLSYEQYF. In nucleotides, the CDR3 is TGTGCCAGCAGTTTATCCGCAGGGCTATCCTACGAGCAGTACTTC.

V is TRBV5-1 and J is TRBJ2-3; no reliable D call. CDR1 SGHRS and CDR2 YFSETQ come from the germline V gene. The CDR3 loop spans 13 amino acids. V lost 4 bases and J lost 1, with 7 bases in between. CDR3 loop: CASSLWGTDTQYF. The CDR3 region has the DNA TGCGCCAGCAGCCTGTGGGGCACAGATACGCAGTATTTT.

This clone was observed a handful of times. This chain links TRBV29-1 with TRBJ1-2; weak D call: TRBD1 (5 bases). Germline assignment: CDR1 SQVTM and CDR2 ANQGSEA. V was pared by 7 bases and J by 8 bases, with 14 bases between. The CDR3 runs 11 residues. CDR3 in amino acids: CSALGVLGYTF. The CDR3 DNA reads TGCAGCGCCCTGGGGGTTCTCGGCTACACCTTC.

Only a few counts were recorded for this clone. The V and J genes are TRBV4-3 and TRBJ2-1; D not resolved. The CDR3 is made up of 13 amino acids. The germline V and J ends were trimmed by 1 base and 4 bases, with 5 bases remaining between them. CDR1 LGHNA and CDR2 YSLEER come from the germline V gene. Here the CDR3 DNA reads TGCGCCAGCAGCCAAGGGGCTTACAATGAGCAGTTCTTC. Its protein is CASSQGAYNEQFF.

V gene TRBV29-1 combines with J gene TRBJ1-2, with 10 bases matching TRBD1. V was pared by 7 bases and J by 1 base, with 6 bases of the junction left unmatched. This CDR3 has 14 residues. Germline V CDR1 and CDR2: SQVTM, ANQGSEA. CDR3 DNA: TGCAGCGCGGGACAGGGGAGGGGTAACTATGGCTACACCTTC. Its translation: CSAGQGRGNYGYTF.

The J gene is TRBJ1-5, the V gene TRBV24-1; 8 positions agree with TRBD1. Unmatched junction bases numbered 3, after V lost 3 bases and J lost 12 bases. The CDR3 contains 12 residues. CDR1 and CDR2 (germline): KGHDR, SFDVKD. The CDR3 DNA is TGTGCCACCAGTGATGCTGGACAGGGCCAGCATTTT. The encoded protein is CATSDAGQGQHF.

The V and J genes are TRBV19 and TRBJ2-1; TRBD2 matches 13 bases. The V gene end was trimmed by 5 bases and the J gene end by 7 bases; junction bases not matched to a gene: 8. This CDR3 has 16 residues. Germline V gives CDR1 LNHDA, CDR2 SQIVND (reference sequence). CDR3 nucleotide sequence: TGTGCCAGTAGTGCAGGGACTAGCGGGACTATTAATGAGCAGTTCTTC. It codes for CASSAGTSGTINEQFF. The variable domain in full, with the rest retrieved from reference TRBV19 and TRBJ2-1, is DGGITQSPKYLFRKEGQNVTLSCEQNLNHDAMYWYRQDPGQGLRLIYYSQIVNDFQKGDIAEGYSVSREKKESFPLTVTSAQKNPTAFYLCASSAGTSGTINEQFFGPGTRLTVL.

This chain connects TRBV29-1 to TRBJ1-1, with D uncertain. Germline CDR1 SQVTM, CDR2 ANQGSEA. This CDR3 has 11 amino acids. With 2 bases removed from V and 1 base from J, the gap between germline ends came to 2 bases. CDR3 in DNA: TGCAGCGTTGAACGGAACACTGAAGCTTTCTTT. Protein product: CSVERNTEAFF.

The chain employs TRBV9 and TRBJ1-2, with no clear D. The V gene's germline CDR1 is SGDLS and CDR2 YYNGEE. V was trimmed by 0 bases and J by 3 bases, leaving 9 bases between them. The CDR3 sequence is 14 residues long. CDR3 bases: TGTGCCAGCAGCGTAGTGGGCAGCGACTATGGCTACACCTTC. Translation: CASSVVGSDYGYTF.

J is TRBJ1-2 and V is TRBV29-1; 8 nucleotides align to TRBD1. After removal of 2 bases from V and 4 bases from J, the junction contained 6 bases not matched to a gene. The CDR3 length is 14 residues. Germline lookup yields CDR1 SQVTM and CDR2 ANQGSEA. The chain's CDR3 is CSVEQDRAGYGYTF. In DNA form, the CDR3 reads TGCAGCGTTGAACAGGACAGGGCGGGCTATGGCTACACCTTC.

The chain combines TRBV28 with TRBJ1-2; D is uncertain. This CDR3 is built from 13 residues. Trimming left V 9 bases short and J 8 bases short, with 19 bases between. CDR1 and CDR2 (germline): MDHEN, SYDVKM. As DNA, the CDR3 is TGTGCCAGTTTAGTGGGTCCCCTGGGGGGCTACACCTTC. Translation: CASLVGPLGGYTF.

This sequence joins TRBV28 and TRBJ1-1; TRBD1 matches at 9 bases. V was pared by 4 bases and J by 8 bases, with 11 bases of the junction left unmatched. Germline CDR1 and CDR2: MDHEN and SYDVKM. CDR3 length: 15 amino acids. Here the CDR3 DNA reads TGTGCCAGCAGTTCATGGGACAGGGCGGAGGTAGAAGCTTTCTTT. It codes for CASSSWDRAEVEAFF.

The chain links TRBV6-1 to TRBJ2-5; 8 nucleotides match TRBD1. With 2 bases clipped from V and 4 bases from J, the junction kept 9 bases outside the gene matches. Germline values: CDR1 MNHNS, CDR2 SASEGT. There are 16 residues in the CDR3. The CDR3 loop reads CASSERQGARRETQYF. The CDR3 nucleotides are TGTGCCAGCAGTGAACGGCAGGGGGCGAGGCGAGAGACCCAGTACTTC.

This sequence joins TRBV21-1 and TRBJ2-2; the table's TRBD1 call for D was not verified on the DNA. TRBV21-1 is assigned pseudogene status. The length of the CDR3 is 14 residues. Here the CDR3 reads CARRTGGNTGELFF. The CDR3 DNA reads TGTGCCAGAAGGACAGGGGGAAACACCGGGGAGCTGTTTTTT.

This clone was observed a few times. The chain couples TRBV27 to TRBJ2-3, with D unresolved. Germline CDR1 reads MNHEY; CDR2 reads SMNVEV (reference sequence). CDR3 length equals 11 residues. V lost 8 bases, J lost 2 bases, and 5 bases lay in between. The CDR3 DNA is TGTGCCAGCGTCATCACAGATACGCAGTATTTT. Amino acid sequence: CASVITDTQYF.

This clone showed up just once. V usage is TRBV21-1 and J usage is TRBJ2-1; the table's D call TRBD1 went unverified against the DNA. TRBV21-1 has pseudogene status. The CDR3 runs 12 residues. In DNA form, the CDR3 reads TGTGCCACCGACAGGGGGCATAATGAGCAGTTCTTC. The encoded protein is CATDRGHNEQFF.

The rearrangement uses TRBV5-1 and TRBJ1-6, with TRBD1 matching over 10 bases. Per the germline V gene, CDR1 is SGHRS and CDR2 is YFSETQ. Unmatched junction bases numbered 3, after V lost 4 bases and J lost 8 bases. The CDR3 runs 14 residues. CDR3 sequence reads: CASSAGQGDSPLHF. The CDR3 coding sequence is TGCGCCAGCAGCGCCGGACAGGGGGATTCACCCCTCCACTTT.

The V call is TRBV29-1, the J call TRBJ2-2; 8 bases agree with TRBD2. Germline assignment: CDR1 SQVTM and CDR2 ANQGSEA. V trimming: 6 bases; J trimming: 8 bases; junction bases outside the gene matches: 14. This CDR3 is 15 amino acids long. CDR3 sequence (DNA): TGCAGCGTCACAGGAGGGAGCGGGAGAAGGGGGGAGCTGTTTTTT. As protein: CSVTGGSGRRGELFF.